This T cell receptor (beta chain) appears in the sequencing data of a study of Tregs in tolerant kidney transplant recipients. Thawed PBMCs were FACS-sorted into unstimulated CD4+CD25+CD127- regulatory T cells, CD4+CD25- non-regulatory cells, CD4 and CD8 cells. Profiled with immunoSEQ multiplex PCR; TCRdb holds only in-frame clones, not every one. Here the sample spans 14,000 to 15,000 clones, around four fifths being singletons. This clonotype originated in a human donor who received a combined kidney and bone marrow transplant. The input for sequencing was Tregs from blood, taken before the transplant.

CDR3 residues: CATSRDLRGRISQPQHF. In DNA, the CDR3 is TGTGCCACCAGCAGAGATCTGCGGGGGCGGATATCTCAGCCCCAGCATTTT. The rearrangement links TRBV15 to TRBJ1-5; weak D call: TRBD1 (6 bases). Trimming took 0 bases from V and 6 from J, leaving 18 bases between them. CDR3 length equals 17 residues. Germline V gene sequence: CDR1 LNHNV, CDR2 YYDKDF (reference sequence). Looking up the rest from reference TRBV15 and TRBJ1-5 gives the full variable domain: DAMVIQNPRYQVTQFGKPVTLSCSQTLNHNVMYWYQQKSSQAPKLLFHYYDKDFNNEADTPDNFQSRRPNTSFCFLDIRSPGLGDTAMYLCATSRDLRGRISQPQHFGDGTRLSIL.